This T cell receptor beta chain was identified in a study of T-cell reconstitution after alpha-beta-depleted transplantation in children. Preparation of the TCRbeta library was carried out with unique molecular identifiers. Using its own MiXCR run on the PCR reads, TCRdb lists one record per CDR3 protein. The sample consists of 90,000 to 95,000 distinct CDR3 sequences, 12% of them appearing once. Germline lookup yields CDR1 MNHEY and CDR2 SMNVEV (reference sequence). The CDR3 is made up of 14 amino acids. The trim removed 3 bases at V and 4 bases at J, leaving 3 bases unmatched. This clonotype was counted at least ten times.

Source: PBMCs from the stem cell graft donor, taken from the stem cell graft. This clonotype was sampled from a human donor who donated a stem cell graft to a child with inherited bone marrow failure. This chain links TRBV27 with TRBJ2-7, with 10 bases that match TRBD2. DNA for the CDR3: TGTGCCAGCAGTTTGTCTAGCGGGAGATACGAGCAGTACTTC. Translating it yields CASSLSSGRYEQYF.